This TCR beta chain was identified in a study of cytomegalovirus exposure and HLA in healthy donors. Study-wide points: The study put around 180 TCR beta chains on its list as cytomegalovirus-associated.

Regarding this clone: Its antigen remains unidentified.

Clones were read by immunoSEQ multiplex PCR, and TCRdb kept only the in-frame ones, dropping some. The table records 150,000 to 180,000 clones, around 84% of them present only once. This clonotype originated in a human donor in good health. The sample comprised PBMCs.

The CDR3: CASSLPGTGAQGLFF. As DNA, the CDR3 is TGTGCCAGCAGTTTGCCCGGGACAGGGGCCCAAGGGCTGTTTTTT. J is TRBJ1-4 and V is TRBV28; 10 bases line up with TRBD1. The CDR3 sequence is 15 residues long. Germline CDR1 and CDR2: MDHEN and SYDVKM. V shed 3 bases, J shed 14 bases, and the junction held 12 bases outside the gene matches.